The 32 T cell receptor beta chains in this list originate from one sample, sequenced in a study of blood T cells in healthy people across ages. A second PCR, run for about 6 to 11 cycles, used a sample-barcoded 5' primer plus a J-beta primer mix. TCRdb reprocessed the 5' RACE reads via MiXCR and lists one record per CDR3 protein. Here the sample spans fewer than 2,000,000 distinct CDR3 sequences, approximately 32% being singletons. Sequenced sample: blood. The receptors come from a woman aged 25 to 39 in good health.

The V call is TRBV2, the J call TRBJ2-7; the D gene is possibly TRBD1 (7 bases). Germline CDR1 and CDR2: SNHLY and FYNNEI. CDR3 size: 16 residues. Trimming shortened V by 7 bases and J by 4 bases, and 23 bases separated the two germline ends. The CDR3 DNA is TGTGCCAGCACTCCCGTCGGAGGGACAGTGAAGTACGAGCAGTACTTC. Its translation: CASTPVGGTVKYEQYF.

V usage is TRBV3-1 and J usage is TRBJ1-2; D is perhaps TRBD1 (5 bases). The CDR3 runs to 13 residues. Per the germline V gene, CDR1 is LGHDT and CDR2 is YNNKEL (reference sequence). The V end lost 1 base, the J end lost 8 bases, and 11 bases lay between the germline ends. The CDR3 DNA sequence: TGTGCCAGCAGCCAAGTAGTAGGGGCAGGCTACACCTTC. It translates to CASSQVVGAGYTF.

This clonotype was seen repeatedly, ten times or more. The chain links TRBV6-2 or TRBV6-3 to TRBJ1-2; no clear D. The CDR3 length is 18 residues. V lost 4 bases and J 2 bases, leaving 23 bases between the germline ends. Germline CDR1 MNHEY, CDR2 SVGEGT. The CDR3 here is CASSWPDYGRSLNYGYTF. The CDR3 coding sequence is TGTGCCAGCAGTTGGCCGGACTACGGACGGAGCCTCAACTATGGCTACACCTTC.

This clonotype was observed many times. V and J are TRBV4-1 and TRBJ2-7; 8 nucleotides agree with TRBD2. The CDR3 runs to 17 residues. Germline CDR1 and CDR2: MGHRA and YSYEKL. The trim removed 0 bases at V and 5 bases at J, leaving 12 bases unmatched. The CDR3 coding sequence is TGCGCCAGCAGCCAAGACCCAATAGCGGGATCGTCCCACGAGCAGTACTTC. Its translation is CASSQDPIAGSSHEQYF.

For this clonotype: One junction end does not reproduce the germline sequence, and a read error may be involved. The chain employs TRBV2 and TRBJ2-3; D not resolved. Looked up from germline, CDR1 is SNHLY and CDR2 is FYNNEI. This CDR3 has 15 residues. DNA for the CDR3: TGTGCCAGCAGTGAGGGCCCCCTAGAGGCAGATATGCAGTATTTT. It translates to CASSEGPLEADMQYF.

Only a few counts were recorded for this clonotype. V usage is TRBV5-6 and J usage is TRBJ2-6, with D uncertain. The CDR3 runs 17 residues. The V end lost 1 base, the J end lost 0 bases, and 11 bases lay between the germline ends. The germline gives CDR1 SGHDT, CDR2 YYEEEE. The CDR3 sequence: CASSLLAGRSGANVLTF. The DNA of the CDR3 is TGTGCCAGCAGCTTGTTGGCAGGCCGCTCTGGGGCCAACGTCCTGACTTTC.

The V and J genes are TRBV28 and TRBJ1-2; D may be TRBD1 (6 bases). The CDR3 contains 16 residues. V was clipped by 5 bases and J by 4 bases, with 20 bases between them. Germline V CDR1 and CDR2: MDHEN, SYDVKM. This CDR3 is CASSGGAATDAYGYTF. The CDR3 DNA reads as TGTGCCAGCAGTGGGGGGGCCGCGACAGACGCCTATGGCTACACCTTC.

A few counts support this clonotype. V is TRBV5-1 and J is TRBJ1-2; D may be TRBD1 (6 bases). Germline V lookup: CDR1 SGHRS, CDR2 YFSETQ. There are 15 residues in the CDR3. V lost 4 bases to trimming and J lost 4 bases, with 17 bases between them. The CDR3 sequence: CASSPTPGGAYGYTF. The CDR3 nucleotides read TGCGCCAGCAGCCCCACACCGGGGGGCGCCTATGGCTACACCTTC.

The chain recombines TRBV5-1 with TRBJ2-3; the D gene could be TRBD1 or TRBD2 (5 bases each). V lost 3 bases to trimming and J lost 2 bases, with 10 bases between them. Germline CDR1 is SGHRS and CDR2 is YFSETQ. The CDR3 totals 14 residues. This CDR3 is CASSSGADTDTQYF. CDR3 sequence (DNA): TGCGCCAGCAGCTCCGGGGCTGACACAGATACGCAGTATTTT.

CDR3 sequence: CASSLAQPNSPLHF. DNA for the CDR3: TGTGCCAGCAGCTTAGCGCAACCGAATTCACCCCTCCACTTT. V usage is TRBV7-2 and J usage is TRBJ1-6; D not certain. The CDR3 consists of 14 residues. Germline V CDR1 and CDR2: SGHTA, FQGNSA. The ends were cut back, 0 bases at V and 7 bases at J, with 7 bases in the middle.

This clonotype has ten or more counts. The V and J genes are TRBV3-1 and TRBJ2-1, with a weak D call TRBD2 (5 bases). Trimming cost V 0 bases and J 8 bases, with 14 bases left between them. CDR3 length: 15 residues. CDR1 and CDR2 from the germline V gene are LGHDT and YNNKEL (reference sequence). CDR3 region: CASSQELARPHEQFF. CDR3 DNA sequence: TGTGCCAGCAGCCAAGAGCTAGCCCGACCCCATGAGCAGTTCTTC.

This chain links TRBV6-1 with TRBJ2-1; TRBD2 agrees at 11 bases. CDR1 is MNHNS, CDR2 SASEGT, per germline. The V segment lost 7 bases and the J segment 1 base; nucleotides outside the gene matches: 12. The CDR3 covers 18 residues. CDR3 sequence (DNA): TGTGCCAGCATCAATCGTTGGCTAGCGGGGGGTTCCTACAATGAGCAGTTCTTC. It encodes CASINRWLAGGSYNEQFF.

J is TRBJ2-1 and V is TRBV20-1, with TRBD2 as a possible D gene (5 bases). The germline gives CDR1 DFQATT, CDR2 SNEGSKA (reference sequence). Trimming stripped 1 base from V and 1 base from J, with 8 bases between. The CDR3 extends over 14 amino acids. Here the CDR3 DNA reads TGCAGTGCTAGAGTGGACTTGTCCTACAATGAGCAGTTCTTC. It yields the protein CSARVDLSYNEQFF.

In this sample, this clonotype turned up a few times. The chain uses TRBV4-2 and TRBJ1-6; the D is unclear. The CDR3 length is 16 residues. V was clipped by 0 bases and J by 5 bases, with 11 bases between them. Germline CDR1 is LGHNA and CDR2 is YNFKEQ. The chain's CDR3 is CASSQERPPHNSPLHF. The CDR3 nucleotides read TGTGCCAGCAGCCAAGAAAGGCCACCGCATAATTCACCCCTCCACTTT.

This clonotype was observed a handful of times. The chain combines TRBV12-3 or TRBV12-4 with TRBJ2-3; D is unresolved. This CDR3 contains 12 residues. V lost 2 bases and J 7 bases, leaving 7 bases between the germline ends. The CDR3 loop is CASSLPHYTQYF. CDR3 nucleotide sequence: TGTGCCAGCAGTTTACCCCATTATACGCAGTATTTT.

The chain combines TRBV27 with TRBJ2-7; 8 bases map to TRBD1. Germline loops: CDR1 MNHEY, CDR2 SMNVEV (reference sequence). J lost 9 bases, V lost 5 bases, and 9 bases had no gene match. The CDR3 contains 13 residues. The CDR3 sequence: CASSPGQGLRQYF. The DNA for the CDR3 is TGTGCCAGCAGTCCTGGACAGGGCCTACGGCAGTACTTC.

The V and J genes are TRBV18 and TRBJ2-3; no reliable D call. Per the germline V gene, CDR1 is KGHSH and CDR2 is LQKENI. V was trimmed by 7 bases and J by 4 bases, leaving 15 bases between them. The CDR3 consists of 14 residues. CDR3 bases: TGTGCCAGCTTCGAAGCTAACGGGCCAGATACGCAGTATTTT. Translation gives CASFEANGPDTQYF. Filled out from reference TRBV18 and TRBJ2-3, the complete variable domain reads NAGVMQNPRHLVRRRGQEARLRCSPMKGHSHVYWYRQLPEEGLKFMVYLQKENIIDESGMPKERFSAEFPKEGPSILRIQQVVRGDSAAYFCASFEANGPDTQYFGPGTRLTVL.

This clonotype showed up just a few times. The rearrangement links TRBV6-5 to TRBJ2-3; maybe TRBD2 (6 bases). Per germline, CDR1 MNHEY and CDR2 SVGAGI. Trimming removed 4 bases at V and 1 base at J, with 12 bases between. The CDR3 extends over 15 amino acids. CDR3 residues: CASSWGVHRTDTQYF. The CDR3 bases are TGTGCCAGCAGTTGGGGGGTCCACCGCACAGATACGCAGTATTTT.

With respect to this clonotype: A read error may produce the germline difference seen at one junction end. The V call is TRBV5-1, the J call TRBJ2-1; D is unclear. CDR1 is SGHRS and CDR2 is YFSETQ in the germline V gene. This CDR3 is built from 14 residues. The CDR3 sequence is CASSLGISYSEQFF. The DNA for the CDR3 is TGCGCCAGCAGCTTGGGGATCTCCTACAGTGAGCAGTTCTTC.

This clonotype came up a few times. This chain connects TRBV4-1 to TRBJ2-7; 12 bases agree with TRBD1. CDR3 length equals 19 residues. Trimming took 1 base from V and 5 from J; bases not matched to a gene: 15. Germline values: CDR1 MGHRA, CDR2 YSYEKL. The CDR3, as DNA: TGCGCCAGCAGCCAAGCCGGGGGCACGGGACAGGGGGCTTTCGACGAGCAGTACTTC. The encoded protein is CASSQAGGTGQGAFDEQYF.

The chain couples TRBV12-5 to TRBJ2-3; D may match TRBD1 or TRBD2 (5 bases each). The CDR3 is 15 amino acids. Trimming left V 7 bases short and J 5 bases short, with 19 bases between. CDR1 and CDR2 (germline): LGHNT, FRNRAP. The CDR3 DNA reads as TGTGCTAGTGCCCCCCCGGGACGCATGAGAGATACGCAGTATTTT. Protein sequence: CASAPPGRMRDTQYF.

CDR3 nucleotides: TGTGCCAGCAGCCTGCGTGCCAGGGGACGTTACGAGCAGTACTTC. The encoded protein is CASSLRARGRYEQYF. The V call is TRBV5-6, the J call TRBJ2-7; tentative D call: TRBD1 (6 bases). CDR1 SGHDT and CDR2 YYEEEE come from the germline V gene. V lost 4 bases and J lost 4, with 18 bases in between. There are 15 residues in the CDR3.

J is TRBJ2-7 and V is TRBV6-6; D is unclear. Trimming removed 6 bases at V and 3 bases at J, with 9 bases between. The CDR3 spans 12 residues. The germline CDR1 and CDR2 sequences are MNHNY and SVGAGI (reference sequence). The CDR3 bases are TGTGCCAGCAGCCCCACTCACTACGAGCAGTACTTC. Translation gives CASSPTHYEQYF.

The genes are TRBV7-8 and TRBJ1-2; 7 bases align to TRBD1. From germline, CDR1 is SGHVS and CDR2 FQNEAQ. This CDR3 region has 13 residues. V lost 5 bases and J lost 4; bases outside the gene matches: 4. The CDR3 loop is CASSPDRFYGYTF. DNA for the CDR3: TGTGCCAGCAGCCCGGACAGGTTCTATGGCTACACCTTC.

The chain recombines TRBV28 with TRBJ1-1; TRBD1 is a possible D gene (5 bases). Trimming took off 11 bases at V and 1 base at J, with 14 bases between the two ends. The germline gives CDR1 MDHEN, CDR2 SYDVKM. The CDR3 runs to 13 residues. CDR3 sequence reads: CAVIGAGNTEAFF. In DNA, the CDR3 is TGTGCCGTAATAGGGGCTGGGAACACTGAAGCTTTCTTT. The full variable domain, rest sourced from reference TRBV28 and TRBJ1-1, is DVKVTQSSRYLVKRTGEKVFLECVQDMDHENMFWYRQDPGLGLRLIYFSYDVKMKEKGDIPEGYSVSREKKERFSLILESASTNQTSMYLCAVIGAGNTEAFFGQGTRLTVV.

The V and J genes are TRBV7-9 and TRBJ1-1; D remains ambiguous. CDR1 and CDR2 (germline): SEHNR, FQNEAQ (reference sequence). The CDR3 consists of 13 residues. V lost 4 bases, J lost 6 bases, and 12 bases lay in between. The CDR3 sequence is CASSSLRQPEAFF. The CDR3 coding sequence is TGTGCCAGCAGCTCCTTGCGGCAGCCTGAAGCTTTCTTT.

The V and J genes are TRBV20-1 and TRBJ2-1; 10 bases agree with TRBD2. Germline CDR1 DFQATT, CDR2 SNEGSKA (reference sequence). CDR3 size: 14 residues. Trimming removed 3 bases from V and 9 bases from J; junction bases left unmatched: 8. As DNA, the CDR3 is TGCAGTGCTAGCTTAGCGGGAGGAGAGGGTGAGCAGTTCTTC. This sequence encodes CSASLAGGEGEQFF.

As concerns this clonotype: Compared with germline, one end of the junction differs, possibly owing to a read error. V and J are TRBV5-1 and TRBJ2-3; 14 nucleotides line up with TRBD2. CDR1 is SGHRS, CDR2 YFSETQ, per germline. This CDR3 comprises 16 residues. This chain's CDR3 is CVSSSTSGGVTDTQYF. CDR3 DNA: TGCGTCAGCAGCTCGACTAGCGGGGGGGTTACAGATACGCAGTATTTT.

The gene calls are TRBV18 and TRBJ1-1, with D possibly being TRBD1 (5 bases). CDR3 length: 18 residues. Trimming took 1 base from V and 9 from J, leaving 27 bases between them. Per germline, CDR1 KGHSH and CDR2 LQKENI. CDR3 residues: CASSPLRGADRSAAQAFF. DNA for the CDR3: TGTGCCAGCTCACCACTTCGAGGGGCGGATCGGTCGGCGGCCCAAGCTTTCTTT.

This clonotype was recorded a few times. The chain has TRBV9 and TRBJ2-3; TRBD2 aligns across 9 bases. The CDR3 has 15 residues. The junction had 11 bases not matched to a gene; V was cut back by 4 bases and J by 8 bases. CDR1 is SGDLS, CDR2 YYNGEE, per germline. Here the CDR3 reads CASSLVASGVSTQYF. The CDR3 nucleotides are TGTGCCAGCAGCCTAGTGGCTAGCGGGGTTTCTACGCAGTATTTT.

The genes are TRBV30 and TRBJ2-7; D gene uncertain. Trimming shortened V by 1 base and J by 5 bases, and 12 bases separated the two germline ends. The CDR3 is 13 amino acids. Germline V gene data show CDR1 as GTSNPN and CDR2 as SVGIG (reference sequence). The CDR3 reads CAWSEDAVDEQYF. The CDR3 nucleotides read TGTGCCTGGAGTGAAGACGCCGTCGACGAGCAGTACTTC.

A few counts support this clonotype. This sequence joins TRBV10-2 and TRBJ2-7; D gene uncertain. V lost 1 base to trimming and J lost 2 bases, with 9 bases between them. There are 14 residues in the CDR3. Germline V lookup: CDR1 WSHSY, CDR2 SAAADI. CDR3 nucleotides: TGCGCCAGCAGTGAGTGGGAAAGAACCTACGAGCAGTACTTC. It translates to CASSEWERTYEQYF.